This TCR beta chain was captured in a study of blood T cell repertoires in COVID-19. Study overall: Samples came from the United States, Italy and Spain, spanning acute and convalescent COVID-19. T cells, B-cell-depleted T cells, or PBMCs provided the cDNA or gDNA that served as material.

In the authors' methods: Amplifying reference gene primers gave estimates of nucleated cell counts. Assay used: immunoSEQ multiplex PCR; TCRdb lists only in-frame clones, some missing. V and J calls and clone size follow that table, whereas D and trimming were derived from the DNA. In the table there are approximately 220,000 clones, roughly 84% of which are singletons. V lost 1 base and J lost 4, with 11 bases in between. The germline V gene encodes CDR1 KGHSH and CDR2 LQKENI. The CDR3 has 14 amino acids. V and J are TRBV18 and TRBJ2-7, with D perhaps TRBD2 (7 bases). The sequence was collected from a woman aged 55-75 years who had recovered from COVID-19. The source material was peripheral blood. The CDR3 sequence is CASSPQGGLYEQYF. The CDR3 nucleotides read TGTGCCAGCTCACCACAGGGGGGACTATACGAGCAGTACTTC.